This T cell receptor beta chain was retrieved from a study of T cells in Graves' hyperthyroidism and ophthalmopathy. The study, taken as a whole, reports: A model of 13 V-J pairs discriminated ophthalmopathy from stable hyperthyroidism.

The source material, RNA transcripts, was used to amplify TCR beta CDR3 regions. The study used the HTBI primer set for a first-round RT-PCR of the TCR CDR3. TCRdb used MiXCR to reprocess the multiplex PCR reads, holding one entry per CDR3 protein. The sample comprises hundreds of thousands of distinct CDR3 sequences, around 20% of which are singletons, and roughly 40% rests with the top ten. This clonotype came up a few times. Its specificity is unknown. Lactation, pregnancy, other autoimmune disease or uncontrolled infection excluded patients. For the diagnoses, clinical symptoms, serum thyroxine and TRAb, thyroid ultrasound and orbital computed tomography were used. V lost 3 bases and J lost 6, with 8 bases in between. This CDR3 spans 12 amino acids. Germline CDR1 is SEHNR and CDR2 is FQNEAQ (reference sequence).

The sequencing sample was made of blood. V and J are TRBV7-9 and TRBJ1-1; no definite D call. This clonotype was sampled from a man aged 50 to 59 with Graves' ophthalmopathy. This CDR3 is CASSFGVAEAFF. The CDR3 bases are TGTGCCAGCAGCTTTGGTGTGGCTGAAGCTTTCTTT. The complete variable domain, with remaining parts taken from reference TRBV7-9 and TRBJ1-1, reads DTGVSQNPRHKITKRGQNVTFRCDPISEHNRLYWYRQTLGQGPEFLTYFQNEAQLEKSRLLSDRFSAERPKGSFSTLEIQRTEQGDSAMYLCASSFGVAEAFFGQGTRLTVV.